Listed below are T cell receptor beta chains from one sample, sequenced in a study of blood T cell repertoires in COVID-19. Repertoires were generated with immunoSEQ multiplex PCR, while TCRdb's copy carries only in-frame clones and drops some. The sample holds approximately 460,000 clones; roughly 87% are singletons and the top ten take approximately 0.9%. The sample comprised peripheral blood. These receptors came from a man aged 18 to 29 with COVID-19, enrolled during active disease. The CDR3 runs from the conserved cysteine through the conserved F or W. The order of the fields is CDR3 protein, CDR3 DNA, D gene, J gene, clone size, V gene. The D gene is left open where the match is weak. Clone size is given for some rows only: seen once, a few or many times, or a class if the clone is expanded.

CDR3: CASSLVDRAHGYTF; DNA: TGTGCCAGCAGCTTAGTGGACAGGGCCCATGGCTACACCTTC; D: TRBD1; J: TRBJ1-2; size: NA; V: TRBV7-8
CDR3: CASKPGQGNEKLFF; DNA: TGTGCCAGCAAACCGGGACAGGGTAATGAAAAACTGTTTTTT; D: TRBD1; J: TRBJ1-4; size: NA; V: TRBV27
CDR3: CASRVSGQTNYGYTF; DNA: TGCGCCAGCAGGGTGAGTGGGCAGACTAACTATGGCTACACCTTC; D: NA; J: TRBJ1-2; size: NA; V: TRBV5-1
CDR3: CASSLLENSPLHF; DNA: TGTGCCAGCAGCTTGTTAGAGAATTCACCCCTCCACTTT; D: NA; J: TRBJ1-6; size: NA; V: TRBV5-4
CDR3: CASSSGQPNQPQHF; DNA: TGCGCCAGCAGCTCCGGACAGCCCAATCAGCCCCAGCATTTT; D: NA; J: TRBJ1-5; size: NA; V: TRBV5-1
CDR3: CASSLRATGRMQTQYF; DNA: TGTGCCAGCAGCTTAAGGGCTACAGGGCGGATGCAGACCCAGTACTTC; D: NA; J: TRBJ2-5; size: once; V: TRBV7-9
CDR3: CASSLTTTAFDPEAFF; DNA: TGTGCCAGCAGCTTGACTACGACAGCGTTTGATCCTGAAGCTTTCTTT; D: NA; J: TRBJ1-1; size: NA; V: TRBV5-8
CDR3: CASSSGTANTGELFF; DNA: TGTGCCAGCAGCTCCGGGACAGCAAACACCGGGGAGCTGTTTTTT; D: TRBD1; J: TRBJ2-2; size: NA; V: TRBV7-8
CDR3: CASSFGGLYQPQHF; DNA: TGTGCCAGCAGCTTCGGGGGGCTATATCAGCCCCAGCATTTT; D: NA; J: TRBJ1-5; size: NA; V: TRBV7-9
CDR3: CASTGTLNTGELFF; DNA: TGTGCCAGTACCGGGACACTAAACACCGGGGAGCTGTTTTTT; D: NA; J: TRBJ2-2; size: NA; V: TRBV19
CDR3: CASSSTLFGSTDTQYF; DNA: TGTGCCAGCAGCTCAACCTTATTCGGGAGCACAGATACGCAGTATTTT; D: NA; J: TRBJ2-3; size: NA; V: TRBV7-2
CDR3: CASSGGLVDTGELFF; DNA: TGTGCCAGTAGTGGCGGACTAGTGGACACCGGGGAGCTGTTTTTT; D: TRBD2; J: TRBJ2-2; size: few; V: TRBV19
CDR3: CASSVAGGPTDTQYF; DNA: TGTGCCAGCAGCGTAGCGGGGGGGCCGACAGATACGCAGTATTTT; D: TRBD2; J: TRBJ2-3; size: NA; V: TRBV7-2
CDR3: CASSPTLLAAETQYF; DNA: TGTGCCAGCAGCCCAACCCTTCTAGCTGCAGAGACCCAGTACTTC; D: NA; J: TRBJ2-5; size: NA; V: TRBV11-2
CDR3: CASKGRVDYEQYF; DNA: TGTGCCAGCAAAGGGAGAGTGGACTACGAGCAGTACTTC; D: NA; J: TRBJ2-7; size: NA; V: TRBV2
CDR3: CARGQSNYGYTF; DNA: TGTGCCAGGGGACAGAGCAACTATGGCTACACCTTC; D: TRBD1; J: TRBJ1-2; size: NA; V: TRBV30
CDR3: CASSSGTESYEQYF; DNA: TGTGCCAGCAGCTCCGGGACTGAGTCCTACGAGCAGTACTTC; D: NA; J: TRBJ2-7; size: NA; V: TRBV13
CDR3: CASRPPGWNEQYF; DNA: TGTGCCAGCAGACCCCCGGGGTGGAACGAGCAGTACTTC; D: NA; J: TRBJ2-7; size: NA; V: TRBV19
CDR3: CASSSGVGDYGYTF; DNA: TGTGCCAGCTCCTCGGGGGTGGGCGACTATGGCTACACCTTC; D: NA; J: TRBJ1-2; size: NA; V: TRBV7-6
CDR3: CAISEMAGAYEQYF; DNA: TGTGCCATCAGTGAGATGGCGGGGGCCTACGAGCAGTACTTC; D: TRBD2; J: TRBJ2-7; size: NA; V: TRBV10-3
CDR3: CASSLGGLQPQHF; DNA: TGTGCCAGCAGCTTAGGGGGGCTTCAGCCCCAGCATTTT; D: NA; J: TRBJ1-5; size: NA; V: TRBV7-9
CDR3: CASSLVESDNEQFF; DNA: TGTGCCAGCAGCTTAGTCGAGTCTGACAATGAGCAGTTCTTC; D: NA; J: TRBJ2-1; size: NA; V: TRBV7-9
CDR3: CASAGGREKLFF; DNA: TGTGCCAGCGCCGGGGGGCGTGAAAAACTGTTTTTT; D: NA; J: TRBJ1-4; size: NA; V: TRBV2
CDR3: CASSIGGEETQYF; DNA: TGTGCCAGTAGTATAGGGGGAGAAGAGACCCAGTACTTC; D: NA; J: TRBJ2-5; size: once; V: TRBV19
CDR3: CASSQDRVREKLFF; DNA: TGTGCCAGCAGTCAAGACAGGGTCAGGGAAAAACTGTTTTTT; D: TRBD1; J: TRBJ1-4; size: NA; V: TRBV13
CDR3: CASSLPSGRHNEQFF; DNA: TGTGCCAGCAGCTTGCCTAGCGGGCGTCACAATGAGCAGTTCTTC; D: TRBD2; J: TRBJ2-1; size: NA; V: TRBV7-9
CDR3: CASSPRLAGGQGTDTQYF; DNA: TGTGCCAGCAGCCCAAGACTAGCGGGGGGGCAGGGGACAGATACGCAGTATTTT; D: TRBD2; J: TRBJ2-3; size: NA; V: TRBV3-1/TRBV3-2
CDR3: CASRIQGFNEQYF; DNA: TGTGCCAGCAGGATACAGGGTTTCAACGAGCAGTACTTC; D: NA; J: TRBJ2-7; size: few; V: TRBV5-4
CDR3: CASSQEAGAREQYF; DNA: TGTGCCAGCAGCCAAGAGGCGGGGGCGAGGGAGCAGTACTTC; D: NA; J: TRBJ2-7; size: NA; V: TRBV3-1/TRBV3-2
CDR3: CASSLEEGEGKNIQYF; DNA: TGTGCCAGCAGCTTAGAAGAGGGGGAGGGCAAAAACATTCAGTACTTC; D: NA; J: TRBJ2-4; size: NA; V: TRBV7-9
CDR3: CASCENSSNGYTF; DNA: TGTGCCAGCTGTGAAAACAGCTCAAATGGCTACACCTTC; D: NA; J: TRBJ1-2; size: NA; V: TRBV6-1
CDR3: CASSFSHEQFF; DNA: TGCGCCAGCAGCTTCTCCCATGAGCAGTTCTTC; D: NA; J: TRBJ2-1; size: NA; V: TRBV5-1
CDR3: CASSAYRGGELFF; DNA: TGTGCCAGCAGTGCATACAGGGGCGGGGAGCTGTTTTTT; D: TRBD1; J: TRBJ2-2; size: NA; V: TRBV27
CDR3: CASRTSGTYEQYF; DNA: TGTGCCAGTAGAACTAGCGGGACCTACGAGCAGTACTTC; D: TRBD2; J: TRBJ2-7; size: NA; V: TRBV19
CDR3: CASSLGAVYEQYF; DNA: TGTGCCAGCAGCTTGGGGGCAGTGTACGAGCAGTACTTC; D: NA; J: TRBJ2-7; size: many; V: TRBV5-8
CDR3: CASSLGPGYTF; DNA: TGTGCCAGCAGCTTGGGGCCCGGGTACACCTTC; D: NA; J: TRBJ1-2; size: NA; V: TRBV5-6
CDR3: CATQGTGAPEQYF; DNA: TGTGCCACCCAGGGGACAGGGGCTCCCGAGCAGTACTTC; D: TRBD1; J: TRBJ2-7; size: NA; V: TRBV6-5
CDR3: CASSLRETYEQYF; DNA: TGTGCCAGCAGTTTACGGGAAACCTACGAGCAGTACTTC; D: NA; J: TRBJ2-7; size: once; V: TRBV27
CDR3: CASSLDRTSGRGIDTQYF; DNA: TGCGCCAGCAGCTTGGACCGGACTAGCGGGAGAGGGATAGATACGCAGTATTTT; D: TRBD2; J: TRBJ2-3; size: NA; V: TRBV5-1
CDR3: CASGNGRDNSYEQYF; DNA: TGTGCTAGTGGTAACGGCCGGGACAATTCCTACGAGCAGTACTTC; D: NA; J: TRBJ2-7; size: NA; V: TRBV12-5
CDR3: CATRATAGTYNEQFF; DNA: TGTGCCACCAGGGCGACGGCGGGGACCTACAATGAGCAGTTCTTC; D: NA; J: TRBJ2-1; size: once; V: TRBV15
CDR3: CASSSPKWGGQGATDTQYF; DNA: TGTGCCAGCAGTTCGCCCAAATGGGGGGGACAGGGGGCAACAGATACGCAGTATTTT; D: TRBD1; J: TRBJ2-3; size: NA; V: TRBV28